The rows below give T cell receptor beta chains drawn from one sample of a study of early T cells in non-severe SARS-CoV-2 infection. Via MiXCR, TCRdb re-called the 5' RACE reads, giving one row per CDR3 protein. The sample has about 56,000 distinct CDR3 sequences; more than 12% are singletons. The sequencing used whole blood, collected at baseline. These receptors all come from an adult who was a healthcare worker with PCR-confirmed SARS-CoV-2 infection or an uninfected control (not recorded which). CDR3s include the opening cysteine and the closing phenylalanine or tryptophan. Clone size appears in some rows only: once, few, many, or a class for an expanded clone.

- | TRBJ2-5 | TRBV28 | CASSFMTPLAGEEETQYF
- | TRBJ2-3 | TRBV20-1 | CSARGVAGGRTDTQYF
- | TRBJ1-5 | TRBV7-6 | CASSLVEDQPQHF
- | TRBJ2-7 | TRBV28 | CASSSRGTYEQYF
few | TRBJ2-1 | TRBV12-3/TRBV12-4 | CASSPGTAYNEQFF
few | TRBJ1-1 | TRBV18 | CASSPATQYTEAFF
- | TRBJ2-1 | TRBV28 | CASSLAASYNEQFF
many | TRBJ2-7 | TRBV28 | CASSSFETHYEQYF
- | TRBJ2-2 | TRBV12-5 | CASGRGGYTGELFF
few | TRBJ2-7 | TRBV21-1 | CASSKTGQDAYEQYF
- | TRBJ1-5 | TRBV5-6 | CASSLGTGPQPQHF
- | TRBJ2-3 | TRBV20-1 | CSGGGPRTDTQYF
- | TRBJ2-3 | TRBV27 | CASTVAGPTDTQYF
- | TRBJ1-6 | TRBV28 | CASAPGHGGPLHF
- | TRBJ2-1 | TRBV12-3/TRBV12-4 | CATPCEVKYNEQFF
- | TRBJ2-1 | TRBV5-1 | CASSLEGGAQRNEQFF
few | TRBJ1-4 | TRBV20-1 | CSARDGQSFREKLFF
few | TRBJ2-7 | TRBV5-1 | CASSSGSEYEQYF
many | TRBJ1-1 | TRBV28 | CASSPIGQDEAFF
few | TRBJ2-1 | TRBV7-2 | CASSLAVSSYNEQFF
many | TRBJ2-2 | TRBV20-1 | CSARSGTGGTGELFF
few | TRBJ2-7 | TRBV2 | CASRETSGAQREQYF
- | TRBJ2-7 | TRBV13 | CASSSSGGGTGDYEQYF
- | TRBJ2-7 | TRBV6-5 | CASSFLPLSSYEQYF
few | TRBJ2-7 | TRBV6-1 | CASRIGTGTYEQYF
few | TRBJ1-5 | TRBV12-3/TRBV12-4 | CASSSGSNQPQHF
few | TRBJ1-1 | TRBV11-2 | CASSPQLYTEAFF
- | TRBJ2-1 | TRBV11-2 | CASSFKWDNEQFF
many | TRBJ2-3 | TRBV7-2 | CASSLVLAGGGDTYTQYF
many | TRBJ1-2 | TRBV2 | CASPPGQGDGYTF
- | TRBJ2-1 | TRBV3-1 | CASSQERWNEQFF
few | TRBJ2-7 | TRBV2 | CASGLYEQYF
few | TRBJ2-7 | TRBV5-5 | CASSVTSGGFYEQYF
- | TRBJ2-7 | TRBV6-6 | CASSPSGGKRYEQYF
- | TRBJ1-1 | TRBV6-6 | CATTRWSGLNTEAFF
many | TRBJ2-1 | TRBV5-4 | CASSRTSGARYSRNEQFF
- | TRBJ2-7 | TRBV2 | CASQDRAYEQYF
- | TRBJ2-3 | TRBV12-3/TRBV12-4 | CASSRGLAGDDTQYF
- | TRBJ2-5 | TRBV20-1 | CSARAEGKGRAKETQYF
- | TRBJ2-1 | TRBV28 | CASSPRQGKNYNEQFF
few | TRBJ1-1 | TRBV7-6 | CASTLLNQNTEAFF